This T cell receptor (beta chain) was captured by sequencing in a study of cytomegalovirus exposure and HLA in healthy donors (dated by TCRdb to 2017 to 2019). Some background on the complete study: In an earlier analysis of approximately 500 of the donors, 250 to 350 Gb of sequence data and 120 million or so unique TCR beta sequences from about 179 million T cells were reported. An early release covering around 630 HLA-typed donors comprised approximately 290 gigabases of sequencing data and around 80 million unique TCR sequences. A later genetic analysis used genome-wide SNP genotypes for about 60% of the roughly 670 donors, treating that subset as a discovery cohort. In the later analysis, no new phenotypic data were used to find candidate immune exposures; instead, reliance was placed on TCR beta sequences and their occurrence across donors. To predict cytomegalovirus infection status, the study combined high-throughput TCR immunosequencing, statistical association of individual TCRs with disease status, and machine learning. On average, over 200,000 unique TCR beta nucleotide sequences were sequenced per donor among 398 genotyped donors of the cohort, with roughly 18% of those sequences being non-productive. Of the 300 to 500 genotyped donors, 81% were placed in the genetic ancestry cluster associated with self-reported Caucasian donors. The study was designed to test whether signatures of past pathogen exposure could be identified by cataloging public T cell receptors. Because of strong linkage in the cohort, roughly five DR-DQ haplotypes were treated as single units for association and clustering. A later analysis re-examined previously published TCR beta repertoires from hundreds of donors and added high-resolution HLA genotyping to investigate patterns of TCR occurrence. A separate validation cohort of about 110 different subjects was used in addition to the approximately 700-subject first cohort. An earlier analysis of around 580 of the donors used high-throughput TCR beta sequencing to judge whether each TCR beta V gene segment behaved as functional or pseudogenic. HLA typing covered class I and class II loci at four-digit resolution. The T cell repertoires of several hundred subjects were profiled by immunosequencing and related to cytomegalovirus serostatus. Every discovery cohort repertoire had been produced on one sequencing platform. Donor age, sex, ethnicity and CMV serostatus were compiled alongside the repertoire data. The number of donors typed differed by locus, with about 629-640 for A, B, C, DRB1 and DQB1, roughly 520 for DQA1, 606 for DPA1, and 450 to 480 for DPB1.

Findings and caveats that apply to the study as a whole: In vitro tests confirmed that a few of the cytomegalovirus-associated TCR beta chains recognize cytomegalovirus antigens. In a later analysis, the rate of TCR association differed among HLA loci, with DRB1 alleles having the most associated TCRs and HLA-C alleles having the fewest. The presence/absence analyses assumed that sequencing depth was roughly uniform across donors, and that assumption may not be true. In an earlier analysis of approximately 600 of the donors, most TCR beta V segments were observed in productive rearrangements about 87% or about 30% of the time, broadly matching IMGT annotations. In a later analysis, 15,000 to 20,000 TCR beta sequences were associated with specific HLA alleles at a false discovery rate of 0.05. In a later analysis, HLA-associated TCR beta chains were found to be more clonally expanded and to have lower generation probabilities than equally common non-associated chains. Only TCR beta chains were sequenced in this cohort, and the absence of alpha or paired-chain data limited detectable features. According to the authors, the approach could potentially be generalized to other disease states and immunological phenotypes. Linkage disequilibrium might explain the correlated functional status among segregating V segments, but an unknown experimental factor could not be excluded. A further reported finding was that TCR beta sequences accurately predicted the HLA-A and HLA-B alleles for most subjects in the first cohort. A total of 150 to 200 TCR beta chains were listed by the study as associated with cytomegalovirus. V-gene and J-gene trimming of TCR beta chains was associated with a missense DCLRE1C variant in a later genetic analysis, and the association was replicated in an independent cohort. When HLA alleles, especially DR and DQ, strongly co-occurred, attributing TCR associations to individual alleles was difficult. Some IMGT-functional V segments, including TRBV6-2 and TRBV6-3, could not be distinguished by the 87-base-pair reads and were therefore excluded. The earlier analysis of 587 of the donors excluded 15 to 20 rarely observed V segments, including chromosome 9 orphons, because counts were too low. The classifier was reported to diagnose cytomegalovirus status with high specificity and sensitivity in both the original cohort and the validation cohort. Most TCR sequences were seen in very few donors, while some public TCRs were found in many individuals. According to a later analysis, parvovirus B19, influenza, CMV and Epstein-Barr virus appeared linked to several top co-occurrence clusters. Compared with the 666-donor mean, donors in an Asian-associated ancestry cluster had fewer N-insertions in productive TCRs, according to a later genetic analysis. According to a later analysis, most CMV-associated TCR beta chains appeared to be HLA-restricted, and the HLA associations seemed to be driven largely by CMV exposure. The sequencing pipeline was judged likely to have produced a cluster of highly shared sequence variants as a technical artifact. Because HLA typing was unavailable for some donors at each locus, only the typed subset was used in association tests. For the cohort, immune exposure information was limited to CMV serostatus.

V has 0 bases trimmed and J has 1 base trimmed; junction bases matching no gene number 14. The CDR3 sequence holds 19 residues, the cysteine and phenylalanine included. CDR3 DNA is the only sequence kept; it has 57 bases, read in frame from the first base. The germline V gene (reference sequence) yields PRHDT for CDR1 and FYEKMQ for CDR2. In the case of this clone: The antigen this receptor binds is unknown. No base quality information exists; no much larger clone differs at one position.

The cohort consisted of 670 or so healthy bone marrow donors. At the time of sampling, all cohort members were nominally healthy, though unrecorded immune exposures were likely present. The donor was CMV seronegative and was included in the group of 352 seronegative cohort members. Every donor gave a peripheral blood sample, and the peripheral blood mononuclear cells from that sample were used for TCR beta sequencing. The Qiagen DNeasy Blood Extraction Kit was used to extract genomic DNA from the blood cell samples. Receptor amplification or capture employed the immunoSEQ multiplex PCR assay. For the multiplex PCR, a mixture combining 60 forward primers for TCR Vbeta segments and 13 reverse primers for TCR Jbeta segments was used. A multiplex PCR assay on genomic DNA amplified the CDR3 region of rearranged TCR beta genes. On the Illumina HiSeq System, the amplified TCR beta libraries were sequenced as 87-base-pair reads. The paper's processing steps were these. A later analysis counted about 80 million unique TCR beta chains across the 666 repertoires, and some 12 million of these chains were shared by at least two donors. Raw reads were error-corrected and collapsed into unique sequences with a nearest-neighbor algorithm that merged closely related sequences to remove PCR and sequencing errors. To assign V, D and J gene segments, CDR3 sequences were aligned to IMGT reference sequences. For a sequence to be retained, at least a six-nucleotide match to both a V gene segment and a J gene segment was required. Rearrangements were classified as productive when the CDR3 lacked stop codons and remained in frame with V and J, and all other rearrangements were classified as non-productive. Following IMGT convention, CDR3 was defined as the stretch from the second conserved V-encoded cysteine to the conserved J-encoded phenylalanine. The earlier analysis of some 540 of the donors excluded any sequence lacking an unambiguous match to a single V gene segment. An earlier analysis of 550 to 650 of the donors classified V segments as functional when productive rearrangements were above 56.7% and as segregating when the standard deviation between donors was above 5%. To diagnose cytomegalovirus status from the catalog of TCR beta chain sequences, a statistical classification framework was built. In a later analysis, TCR nucleotide sequences were compared against IMGT/GENE-DB human TR gene sequences so that V and J genes could be assigned. Using the TCRdist pipeline, a later analysis assigned CDR3 sequences along with most-parsimonious VDJ recombination scenarios. In a later analysis, each TCR beta chain was defined by its CDR3 amino acid sequence together with its V-gene family, and reads without a unique V-gene family were excluded. In a later analysis, nearly 600 highly shared, low-generation-probability nucleotide sequences were removed to address suspected cross-contamination and a sequencing artifact. In a later analysis, a clonal expansion index for each public chain was calculated from normalized within-repertoire ranks of inferred template counts. In a later analysis, generation probabilities were computed using a VDJ recombination model fitted to out-of-frame rearrangements, and the results were checked against IGoR. Hypergeometric tests were used in a later analysis to score TCR-TCR, TCR-HLA and TCR-CMV co-occurrence, with a repertoire-size bias correction applied to the TCR pairs. False discovery rates were estimated in a later analysis by permuting HLA or CMV assignments 20 times. In a later analysis, co-occurring TCRs were grouped using DBSCAN, with TCRdist sequence similarity added in when clustering inside HLA-allele-positive subsets. For co-occurrence clustering, repertoires with fewer than 30,000 or more than 120,000 public chains were excluded, along with roughly 5 repertoires with anomalous nucleotide sharing. In its TCRdb copy, this immuneACCESS table keeps in-frame sequences only and misses some clones. Where compared with another copy, unresolved V genes explain less than half of these, and the others have no known cause. D and trimming were read from the DNA, whereas the V and J calls and clone size are those reported in that table. This sample comprises about 200,000 clones, approximately 80% of them detected only once. Of the sample, about 1.5% is held by the ten largest clones.

Sequenced: PBMCs. The clonotype originates from a man aged 45-65 years in good health and CMV-seronegative. The chain couples TRBV13 to TRBJ2-5; 7 central bases correspond to TRBD1. The CDR3 here reads CASSLGRTGRGWLQETQYF. At the DNA level, the sequence is TGTGCCAGCAGCTTAGGTCGGACAGGAAGGGGATGGCTCCAAGAGACCCAGTACTTC.